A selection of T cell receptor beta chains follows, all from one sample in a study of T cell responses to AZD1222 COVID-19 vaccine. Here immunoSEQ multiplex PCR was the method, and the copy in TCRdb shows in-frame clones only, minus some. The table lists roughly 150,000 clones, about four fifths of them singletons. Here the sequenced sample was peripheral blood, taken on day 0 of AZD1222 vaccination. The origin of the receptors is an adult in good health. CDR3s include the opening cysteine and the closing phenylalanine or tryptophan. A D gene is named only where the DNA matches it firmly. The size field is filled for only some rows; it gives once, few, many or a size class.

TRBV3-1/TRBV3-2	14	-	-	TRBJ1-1	CASSQVPVHTEAFF	TGTGCCAGCAGCCAAGTACCAGTTCACACTGAAGCTTTCTTT
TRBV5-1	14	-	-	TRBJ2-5	CASSLARGQETQYF	TGCGCCAGCAGCTTGGCCAGAGGCCAAGAGACCCAGTACTTC
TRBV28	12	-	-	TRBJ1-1	CASSSLGTEAFF	TGTGCCAGCAGTTCCTTAGGCACTGAAGCTTTCTTT
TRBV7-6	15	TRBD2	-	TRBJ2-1	CASSPERGGQDEQFF	TGTGCCAGCAGCCCAGAGCGGGGGGGCCAGGATGAGCAGTTCTTC
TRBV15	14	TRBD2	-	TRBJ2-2	CATSPGLNTGELFF	TGTGCCACCAGCCCGGGACTAAACACCGGGGAGCTGTTTTTT
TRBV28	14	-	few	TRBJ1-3	CASSLTVAGNTIYF	TGTGCCAGCAGTTTGACGGTGGCGGGAAACACCATATATTTT
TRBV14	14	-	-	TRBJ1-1	CASSQTGLNTEAFF	TGTGCCAGCAGCCAAACGGGACTGAACACTGAAGCTTTCTTT
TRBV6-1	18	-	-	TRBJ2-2	CASSDSQGISANTGELFF	TGTGCCAGCAGTGACAGTCAGGGGATAAGCGCGAACACCGGGGAGCTGTTTTTT
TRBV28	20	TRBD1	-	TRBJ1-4	CASRLTIRDSQPVTNEKLFF	TGTGCCAGCAGACTTACTATCCGGGACAGCCAACCTGTCACTAATGAAAAACTGTTTTTT
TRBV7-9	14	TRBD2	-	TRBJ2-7	CASSREGENYEQYF	TGTGCCAGCAGTCGGGAGGGGGAGAATTACGAGCAGTACTTC
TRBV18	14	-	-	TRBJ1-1	CASSPSPQNTEAFF	TGTGCCAGCTCGCCCAGCCCCCAAAACACTGAAGCTTTCTTT
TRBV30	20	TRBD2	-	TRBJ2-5	CAWSVPPGTSGGRGQETQYF	TGTGCCTGGAGTGTCCCGCCCGGGACTAGCGGGGGGAGGGGGCAAGAGACCCAGTACTTC
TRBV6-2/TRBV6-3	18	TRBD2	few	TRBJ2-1	CASSLTLLTSGINNEQFF	TGTGCCAGCAGTTTGACCCTACTGACTAGCGGGATAAACAATGAGCAGTTCTTC
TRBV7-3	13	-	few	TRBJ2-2	CASSFSGPGELFF	TGTGCCAGCAGCTTCTCCGGGCCCGGGGAGCTGTTTTTT
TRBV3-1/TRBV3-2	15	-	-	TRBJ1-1	CASSLGQRWNTEAFF	TGTGCCAGCAGTCTAGGACAGAGGTGGAACACTGAAGCTTTCTTT
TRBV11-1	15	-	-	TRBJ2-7	CASSPVASSPYEQYF	TGTGCCAGCAGCCCAGTGGCTTCTTCCCCCTACGAGCAGTACTTC
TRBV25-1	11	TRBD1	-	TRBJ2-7	CASSAGTVQYF	TGTGCCAGCAGTGCCGGGACAGTTCAGTACTTC
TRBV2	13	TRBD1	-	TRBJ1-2	CASRSQGYYGYTF	TGTGCCAGCAGATCACAGGGGTACTATGGCTACACCTTC
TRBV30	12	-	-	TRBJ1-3	CAWTPLGNTIYF	TGTGCCTGGACCCCGTTAGGAAACACCATATATTTT
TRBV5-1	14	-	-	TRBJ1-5	CASSLFPGDQPQHF	TGCGCCAGCAGCTTGTTTCCAGGGGATCAGCCCCAGCATTTT
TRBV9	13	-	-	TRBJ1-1	CASSGTDTTEAFF	TGTGCCAGCAGCGGGACAGACACTACTGAAGCTTTCTTT
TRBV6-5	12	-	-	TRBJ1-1	CASSYSRTEAFF	TGTGCCAGCAGTTACTCAAGAACTGAAGCTTTCTTT
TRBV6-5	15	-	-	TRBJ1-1	CASTITWDIPLEAFF	TGTGCCAGCACTATCACATGGGACATCCCCCTTGAAGCTTTCTTT
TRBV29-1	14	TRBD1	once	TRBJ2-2	CSVEGTGKIGELFF	TGCAGCGTTGAAGGGACAGGGAAGATCGGGGAGCTGTTTTTT
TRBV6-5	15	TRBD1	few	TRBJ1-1	CASSLTGALNTEAFF	TGTGCCAGCAGTTTGACAGGGGCCCTGAACACTGAAGCTTTCTTT
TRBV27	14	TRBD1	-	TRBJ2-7	CASSLGDRTYEQYF	TGTGCCAGCAGCCTGGGGGACAGAACCTACGAGCAGTACTTC
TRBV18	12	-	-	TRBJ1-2	CASSGANYGYTF	TGTGCCAGCTCTGGAGCTAACTATGGCTACACCTTC
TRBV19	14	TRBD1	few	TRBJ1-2	CASSKDRVDYGYTF	TGTGCCAGTAGTAAGGACAGGGTTGACTATGGCTACACCTTC
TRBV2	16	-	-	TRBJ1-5	CASTSGELYSNQPQHF	TGTGCCAGCACTTCCGGGGAGTTGTATAGCAATCAGCCCCAGCATTTT
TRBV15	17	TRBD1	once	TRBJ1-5	CATSRAQGARGDQPQHF	TGTGCCACCAGCAGAGCACAGGGGGCGCGAGGCGATCAGCCCCAGCATTTT
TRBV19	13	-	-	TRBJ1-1	CASSPIAQGEAFF	TGTGCCAGTAGTCCAATCGCGCAGGGTGAAGCTTTCTTT
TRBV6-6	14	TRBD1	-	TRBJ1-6	CASSYSEGASPLHF	TGTGCCAGCAGTTACTCGGAGGGGGCTTCACCCCTCCACTTT
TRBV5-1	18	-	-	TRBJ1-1	CASSLSRVRSNLNTEAFF	TGCGCCAGCAGCTTGAGTCGGGTAAGGAGCAACTTGAACACTGAAGCTTTCTTT
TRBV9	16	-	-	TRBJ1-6	CASSASGGPGNSPLHF	TGTGCCAGCAGCGCCTCCGGGGGCCCGGGGAATTCACCCCTCCACTTT
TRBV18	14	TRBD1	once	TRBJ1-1	CASSPDRANTEAFF	TGTGCCAGCTCACCAGACAGGGCAAACACTGAAGCTTTCTTT
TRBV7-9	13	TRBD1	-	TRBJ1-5	CASSPGGSQPQHF	TGTGCCAGCAGCCCAGGGGGCAGTCAGCCCCAGCATTTT
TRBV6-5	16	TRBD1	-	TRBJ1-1	CASSFPWTGRNTEAFF	TGTGCCAGCAGTTTCCCCTGGACAGGACGAAACACTGAAGCTTTCTTT
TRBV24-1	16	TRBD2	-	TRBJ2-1	CATSDSQRGGYNEQFF	TGTGCCACCAGTGATTCTCAGCGGGGGGGCTACAATGAGCAGTTCTTC
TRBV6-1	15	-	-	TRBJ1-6	CASSEPDRDNSPLHF	TGTGCCAGCAGTGAACCGGACAGAGACAATTCACCCCTCCACTTT
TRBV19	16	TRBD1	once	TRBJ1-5	CASSSLTGGLNQPQHF	TGTGCCAGTAGTTCCCTTACAGGGGGACTGAATCAGCCCCAGCATTTT
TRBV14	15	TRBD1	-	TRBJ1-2	CASSQSKTGAGGYTF	TGTGCCAGCAGCCAGAGCAAGACAGGGGCAGGAGGCTACACCTTC
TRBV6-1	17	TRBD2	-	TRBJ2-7	CASSASGGWGSSYEQYF	TGTGCCAGCAGTGCTAGCGGGGGATGGGGTTCCTCCTACGAGCAGTACTTC
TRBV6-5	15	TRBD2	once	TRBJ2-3	CASSRERGRTDTQYF	TGTGCCAGCAGTCGCGAGCGGGGTCGCACAGATACGCAGTATTTT
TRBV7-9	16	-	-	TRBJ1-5	CASSISSGTGNQPQHF	TGTGCCAGCAGCATATCGTCGGGGACTGGAAATCAGCCCCAGCATTTT
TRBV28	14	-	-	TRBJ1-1	CASYPGVMNTEAFF	TGTGCCAGCTACCCCGGGGTCATGAACACTGAAGCTTTCTTT
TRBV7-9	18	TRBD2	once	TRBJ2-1	CASSLVGLAGPRDNEQFF	TGTGCCAGCAGCTTAGTGGGACTAGCGGGGCCTAGGGACAATGAGCAGTTCTTC
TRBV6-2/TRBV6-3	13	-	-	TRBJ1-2	CASSYRGFDGYTF	TGTGCCAGCAGTTACAGGGGGTTCGACGGCTACACCTTC
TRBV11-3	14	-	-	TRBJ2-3	CASSPSWGSDTQYF	TGTGCCAGCAGCCCATCCTGGGGGTCAGATACGCAGTATTTT
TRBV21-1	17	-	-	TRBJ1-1	CASSKGDRGSRDTEAFF	TGTGCCAGCAGCAAAGGGGACAGGGGATCGCGAGACACTGAAGCTTTCTTT
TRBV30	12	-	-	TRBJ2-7	CAWSGQAYEQYF	TGTGCCTGGAGTGGACAGGCGTACGAGCAGTACTTC
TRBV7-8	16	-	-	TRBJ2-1	CASSLASLVFYNEQFF	TGTGCCAGCAGCTTAGCTTCGCTAGTGTTCTACAATGAGCAGTTCTTC
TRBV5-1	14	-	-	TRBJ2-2	CASSSSPNTGELFF	TGCGCCAGCTCTAGCAGCCCGAACACCGGGGAGCTGTTTTTT
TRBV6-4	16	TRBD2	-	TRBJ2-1	CASSDSDGGDTNEQFF	TGTGCCAGCAGTGACTCTGACGGGGGGGACACCAATGAGCAGTTCTTC
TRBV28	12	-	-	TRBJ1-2	CASGSRVVSYTF	TGTGCCAGCGGGTCTAGGGTCGTAAGCTACACCTTC
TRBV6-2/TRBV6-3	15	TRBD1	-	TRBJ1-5	CASSSSRQGNQPQHF	TGTGCCAGCAGTTCCTCTCGACAGGGGAATCAGCCCCAGCATTTT
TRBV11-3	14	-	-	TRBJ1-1	CASSLGSGDTEAFF	TGTGCCAGCAGCCTCGGGTCGGGGGACACTGAAGCTTTCTTT